The clone carrying this T cell receptor (beta chain) has only a few counts. The antigen is unknown. The source of the sample is a study of T cells in Graves' hyperthyroidism and ophthalmopathy. Study results and limitations: Before onset, ophthalmopathy was predicted by the model a median about six months earlier.

The germline CDR1 and CDR2 sequences are DFQATT and SNEGSKA (reference sequence). V shed 3 bases and J 0 bases; nucleotides not matched to a gene: 4. CDR3 size: 14 residues. The CDR3 regions of TCR beta were amplified from RNA transcripts. During a first-round RT-PCR of the TCR CDR3, the HTBI primer set was used. TCRdb recomputed calls from the multiplex PCR reads with MiXCR, one row per CDR3 protein. The table lists 660,000 or so distinct CDR3 sequences, approximately 42% of them singletons. The receptor comes from an adult man with Graves' disease, either hyperthyroidism or ophthalmopathy (not recorded which). The chain combines TRBV20-1 with TRBJ2-7; 8 positions match TRBD2. The material sequenced was peripheral blood or thyroid tissue (not recorded which). CDR3 in DNA: TGCAGTGCTAGGGGGACTAGGCGCTCCTACGAGCAGTACTTC. Translation: CSARGTRRSYEQYF.